This T cell receptor beta chain was obtained from a study of T cell responses to AZD1222 COVID-19 vaccine. Produced via immunoSEQ multiplex PCR; TCRdb's table is partial and in-frame only. This sample yields around 130,000 clones, of which almost 90% are seen a single time; approximately 3.7% belongs to the top ten. With 7 bases removed from V and 7 bases from J, the gap between germline ends came to 17 bases. This CDR3 is built from 14 residues. CDR1 is MNHEY, CDR2 SVGAGI, per germline. The chain employs TRBV6-5 and TRBJ1-5, with D unclear. Sequences were derived from peripheral blood, sampled on day 0 of AZD1222 vaccination. The TCR originated in an adult in good health. This chain's CDR3 is CASTRAGKGQPQHF. Here the CDR3 DNA reads TGTGCCAGCACTAGGGCCGGGAAAGGGCAGCCCCAGCATTTT.